This section outlines one TCR beta chain sequence together with its context. Its antigen specificity is not known. No clone much larger than this one lies a single base away; base qualities are absent. For TCR Vbeta sequencing, memory CD4+ T cells were sorted ex vivo from the peripheral blood of narcolepsy patients and healthy controls. This sample stems from a study of T cells in narcolepsy (dated by TCRdb to the late 2010s). Concerning the study at large: The study enrolled patients with narcolepsy type 1 or type 2 (NT1, NT2) together with healthy control donors. Autoreactive T cells targeting hypocretin neuron self-antigens (hypocretin, TRIB2) were sought in narcolepsy patients, and TCR Vbeta sequencing was used to track clonotypes in blood and CSF.

The library was prepared using the immunoSEQ multiplex PCR assay. TCRdb stores this immuneACCESS table with in-frame sequences only. Part of the clones is absent; in the studies checked, under half of the shortfall reflects unresolved V genes, and no reason is known for the rest. Recorded for this sample are about 32,000 clones; roughly three quarters of them occurred a single time. Approximately 1% of the sample lies in the top ten. Points the paper makes about the study in general: Autoreactive clonotypes were reported to be detected serially in the blood of the same patients and of different patients, but not in the blood of healthy controls. Some blood memory CD4+ repertoires from patients and controls contained no sequences matching autoreactive T cell clones. Patients and controls had comparable numbers of sequenced blood memory CD4+ clonotypes, averaging about 37,000 and 33,000, respectively. HCRT-specific and TRIB2-specific autoreactive clonotypes were highlighted in plots that compared CD4+ T cell clonotypes in CSF versus blood from the same patient.

Sequenced input: CD45RA- memory CD4+ T cells from PBMCs. Explained via the paper, the cell subset or site label denotes: memory T cells sorted ex vivo from peripheral blood. This clonotype was obtained from a human donor with narcolepsy.

The DNA is as follows: TGTGCCAGCAGCAAGCAGGGGCAGATATCTTCGGACGAGCAGTACTTC. It translates as CASSKQGQISSDEQYF. The chain was built from TRBV21-1 and TRBJ2-7; the D segment call TRBD1 is taken from the table without a DNA check. TRBV21-1 has pseudogene status. Inclusive of the bounding cysteine and phenylalanine, the CDR3 is 16 residues long. Only CDR3 DNA is held: 48 bases, read in frame from base 1.